This T cell receptor (beta chain) was sequenced during a study of PD-L1 blockade in urothelial cancer. For the study at large: Blood yielded a median of roughly 140,000 T cells per sample.

Time point in this sample: peripheral blood 6 weeks after treatment start. The count of this clone is one. Clones were read by immunoSEQ multiplex PCR, and TCRdb kept only the in-frame ones, dropping some. The sample contains 83,000 or so clones, around four fifths of which appear only once. The input for sequencing was PBMCs, taken around atezolizumab (anti-PD-L1) treatment. The TCR comes from a man between 65 and 85 years old with urothelial cancer.

The CDR3 loop is CASKVTGETGELFF. CDR3 bases: TGTGCCAGTAAGGTGACAGGGGAGACCGGGGAGCTGTTTTTT. The chain joins TRBV19 to TRBJ2-2, with 8 bases matching TRBD1. The CDR3 runs to 14 residues. Trimming removed 7 bases from V and 5 bases from J; junction bases left unmatched: 6. CDR1 is LNHDA, CDR2 SQIVND, per germline (reference sequence).